These 26 T cell receptor beta chains share one sample of origin, sequenced in a study of early stage breast cancer tumors (dated by TCRdb to between 2016 and 2019). Libraries were built with the immunoSEQ multiplex PCR assay. TCRdb re-hosts the immuneACCESS table, in-frame sequences only. Its copies lack some clones; in the studies checked, an unresolved V gene accounts for under half of them, and the cause for the rest is not known. For this sample the table gives some 30,000 clones, of which roughly four fifths were detected only once. Roughly a tenth of the sample belongs to the ten largest clones. The sequenced material came from breast tumor tissue. The origin of the receptors is a person aged 30-39 years with breast cancer.

This sequence joins TRBV4-3 and TRBJ2-3, with 7 nucleotides matching TRBD2. There are 16 residues in the CDR3. Germline-derived CDR1 and CDR2 are LGHNA and YSLEER. Trimming cost V 3 bases and J 4 bases; bases outside gene matches: 10. CDR3 sequence: CASSHRGSDMADTQYF. The CDR3 bases are TGCGCCAGCAGCCACCGCGGGAGTGATATGGCAGATACGCAGTATTTT.

The CDR3 DNA reads TGCGCCAGATGGAAGGCCGGCAGGCGGAATCAGCCCCAGCATTTT. This gives the protein CARWKAGRRNQPQHF. V usage is TRBV5-1 and J usage is TRBJ1-5; D is undetermined. V lost 8 bases and J 4 bases, leaving 19 bases between the germline ends. The CDR3 is made up of 15 amino acids. Germline V CDR1 and CDR2: SGHRS, YFSETQ.

The J gene is TRBJ2-2, the V gene TRBV30; 8 bases are shared with TRBD2. The V segment lost 3 bases and the J segment 6 bases; nucleotides outside the gene matches: 3. This CDR3 has 13 residues. Germline V gives CDR1 GTSNPN, CDR2 SVGIG (reference sequence). CDR3 sequence reads: CAWSGRGAGELFF. CDR3 in DNA: TGTGCCTGGAGCGGGAGGGGGGCCGGGGAGCTGTTTTTT.

The gene calls are TRBV6-5 and TRBJ2-1; D is ambiguous. The V end was cut by 0 bases, the J end by 9 bases, with 9 bases between. Germline-derived CDR1 and CDR2 are MNHEY and SVGAGI. The CDR3 contains 13 residues. CDR3 in DNA: TGTGCCAGCAGTTACTCGAAAAACAGTGAGCAGTTCTTC. Translating it yields CASSYSKNSEQFF.

The chain is built from TRBV19 and TRBJ2-7, with 8 bases aligning to TRBD2. Germline V CDR1 and CDR2: LNHDA, SQIVND (reference sequence). V was pared by 4 bases and J by 9 bases, with 11 bases of the junction left unmatched. CDR3 length: 14 amino acids. CDR3 protein: CASSSAGGNGGQYF. The CDR3 DNA is TGTGCCAGTAGTAGCGCGGGAGGCAATGGGGGGCAGTACTTC. Filled out from reference TRBV19 and TRBJ2-7, the complete variable domain reads DGGITQSPKYLFRKEGQNVTLSCEQNLNHDAMYWYRQDPGQGLRLIYYSQIVNDFQKGDIAEGYSVSREKKESFPLTVTSAQKNPTAFYLCASSSAGGNGGQYFGPGTRLTVT.

V is TRBV6-1 and J is TRBJ2-5; tentative D call: TRBD2 (5 bases). Trimming took off 10 bases at V and 4 bases at J, with 16 bases between the two ends. The CDR3 runs 13 residues. The germline V gene encodes CDR1 MNHNS and CDR2 SASEGT. The DNA for the CDR3 is TGTGCCATCGCTGGAGGCATCGGAGAGACCCAGTACTTC. Translating it yields CAIAGGIGETQYF.

Worth noting for this clone: The same CDR3 is also encoded by other DNA sequences in this sample. The chain recombines TRBV7-9 with TRBJ2-7; 8 positions match TRBD2. V lost 1 base to trimming and J lost 6 bases; unmatched junction nucleotides: 5. This CDR3 contains 14 residues. Germline V gene data show CDR1 as SEHNR and CDR2 as FQNEAQ (reference sequence). The CDR3 region has the DNA TGTGCCAGCAGCTTAGTCGCGGGAGGAAGCGAGCAGTACTTC. Translating it yields CASSLVAGGSEQYF.

The CDR3 protein is CASSRTSGRGGDTQYF. The CDR3 DNA is TGTGCCAGCAGCCGTACTAGCGGGAGAGGGGGAGATACGCAGTATTTT. V gene TRBV7-2 combines with J gene TRBJ2-3, with 11 bases lining up with TRBD2. Germline CDR1 SGHTA, CDR2 FQGNSA. Trimming cost V 5 bases and J 5 bases; bases outside gene matches: 9. This CDR3 region has 16 residues.

This clone was found once. The rearrangement joins TRBV18 to TRBJ1-4; TRBD1 is a possible D gene (5 bases). The germline V gene encodes CDR1 KGHSH and CDR2 LQKENI. Between the trimmed V and J ends, which lost 0 bases and 5 bases, there was a span of 10 bases. The length of the CDR3 is 15 residues. The CDR3 spells CASSPPNRPNEKLFF. In DNA, the CDR3 is TGTGCCAGCTCACCACCAAACAGGCCGAATGAAAAACTGTTTTTT. The variable domain in full, with the rest retrieved from reference TRBV18 and TRBJ1-4, is NAGVMQNPRHLVRRRGQEARLRCSPMKGHSHVYWYRQLPEEGLKFMVYLQKENIIDESGMPKERFSAEFPKEGPSILRIQQVVRGDSAAYFCASSPPNRPNEKLFFGSGTQLSVL.

This clone was detected once. The rearrangement uses TRBV7-3 and TRBJ2-2; D not resolved. Between the trimmed V and J ends, which lost 8 bases and 0 bases, there was a span of 13 bases. The CDR3 spans 15 residues. CDR1 is SGHTA and CDR2 is FQGTGA in the germline V gene. DNA of the CDR3: TGTGCCAGCCAATTAGGCCGCTCGAACACCGGGGAGCTGTTTTTT. Protein sequence: CASQLGRSNTGELFF.

J is TRBJ1-6 and V is TRBV11-2, with TRBD1 matching 9 bases. The V gene end was trimmed by 5 bases and the J gene end by 8 bases; junction bases not matched to a gene: 7. CDR3 length: 15 residues. Germline V gene sequence: CDR1 SGHAT, CDR2 FQNNGV. The CDR3 loop is CASSPRTGADSPLHF. CDR3 nucleotide sequence: TGTGCCAGCAGCCCGAGGACAGGGGCTGATTCACCCCTCCACTTT.

V and J are TRBV30 and TRBJ2-3; TRBD2 aligns across 11 bases. V gave up 8 bases and J gave up 3 bases; unmatched junction bases: 7. Germline V CDR1 and CDR2: GTSNPN, SVGIG (reference sequence). This CDR3 is built from 14 residues. CDR3 DNA sequence: TGTGCCAGCGGGACTAGCGGATTGACAGATACGCAGTATTTT. Translated: CASGTSGLTDTQYF.

The DNA for the CDR3 is TGTGCCAGCAGCCGCGGACAGTTTCTCAACAATGAGCAGTTCTTC. It codes for CASSRGQFLNNEQFF. The chain links TRBV11-2 to TRBJ2-1; D is perhaps TRBD1 (6 bases). The CDR3 is 15 amino acids. CDR1 and CDR2 (germline): SGHAT, FQNNGV. V lost 5 bases and J lost 5, with 16 bases in between.

V gene TRBV4-3 combines with J gene TRBJ1-4, with TRBD1 matching over 8 bases. The CDR3 is 15 residues long. Germline V gene data show CDR1 as LGHNA and CDR2 as YSLEER. The V and J ends lost 3 bases and 8 bases, in that order; junction bases with no gene match: 8. This chain's CDR3 is CASSQADREGEKLFF. DNA of the CDR3: TGCGCCAGCAGCCAGGCGGACAGGGAGGGAGAAAAACTGTTTTTT.

This clone was counted once. This is likely an artifact of a read error, given a far larger clone one base away. The V gene is TRBV7-6, the J gene TRBJ2-1, with 13 nucleotides matching TRBD2. The CDR3 is made up of 15 amino acids. Germline V gene sequence: CDR1 SGHVS, CDR2 FNYEAQ. With 5 bases clipped from V and 7 bases from J, the junction kept 5 bases outside the gene matches. The CDR3: CASSRTSGRMNEQFF. CDR3 bases: TGTGCCAGCAGCCGGACTAGCGGGAGAATGAATGAGCAGTTCTTC.

The CDR3 loop reads CATLRRGNQPQHF. The CDR3 nucleotides are TGTGCCACCCTAAGGAGGGGGAATCAGCCCCAGCATTTT. The chain employs TRBV28 and TRBJ1-5; the D gene is possibly TRBD1 (6 bases). The ends were cut back, 10 bases at V and 4 bases at J, with 14 bases in the middle. This CDR3 is built from 13 residues. Germline V gene lookup returns CDR1 MDHEN and CDR2 SYDVKM.

The chain combines TRBV5-6 with TRBJ2-1; D is unresolved. V was pared by 0 bases and J by 0 bases, with 13 bases between. From germline, CDR1 is SGHDT and CDR2 YYEEEE. The CDR3 is 17 amino acids. CDR3 DNA: TGTGCCAGCAGCTTGGGGCTGCGATTGAGCTCCTACAATGAGCAGTTCTTC. The encoded protein is CASSLGLRLSSYNEQFF.

The chain has TRBV7-9 and TRBJ2-7; D possibly matches TRBD1 or TRBD2 (5 bases each). The CDR3 runs 16 residues. Germline loops: CDR1 SEHNR, CDR2 FQNEAQ (reference sequence). Trimming removed 3 bases from V and 3 bases from J, with 18 bases in between. The CDR3 region has the DNA TGTGCCAGCAGCTTGTCCGGGACCTACACGATCTACGAGCAGTACTTC. It is translated as CASSLSGTYTIYEQYF.

J is TRBJ1-5 and V is TRBV6-6; tentative D call: TRBD1 (6 bases). Germline V gives CDR1 MNHNY, CDR2 SVGAGI (reference sequence). CDR3 length equals 15 residues. Trimming left V 7 bases short and J 2 bases short, with 15 bases between. The CDR3: CASMQTGFGNQPQHF. For the CDR3, the DNA is TGTGCCAGCATGCAAACAGGGTTCGGCAATCAGCCCCAGCATTTT.

The chain joins TRBV7-3 to TRBJ2-1, with D tentatively TRBD1 or TRBD2 (5 bases each). V lost 4 bases and J lost 5, with 18 bases in between. CDR1 is SGHTA and CDR2 is FQGTGA in the germline V gene. This CDR3 spans 16 amino acids. CDR3 nucleotide sequence: TGTGCCAGCAGCTCTCACCTAAGAGGGGCGGACAATGAGCAGTTCTTC. Its protein is CASSSHLRGADNEQFF.

The chain couples TRBV10-3 to TRBJ1-2, with 7 bases that match TRBD1. The J segment lost 4 bases and the V segment lost 4 bases, leaving 18 bases of the junction unmatched. Germline-derived CDR1 and CDR2 are ENHRY and SYGVKD. The CDR3 extends over 18 amino acids. The CDR3, as DNA: TGTGCCATCAGTGGTGGGGACAGCACCCCGCGAGGCCTCTATGGCTACACCTTC. The encoded protein is CAISGGDSTPRGLYGYTF.

This chain uses TRBV5-1 with TRBJ1-2; D is perhaps TRBD1 (5 bases). CDR1 is SGHRS and CDR2 is YFSETQ in the germline V gene. Trimming cost V 4 bases and J 6 bases, with 19 bases left between them. This CDR3 has 15 amino acids. The CDR3 DNA follows: TGCGCCAGCAGCCTGGGGAATACAGGTCCCGATGGCTACACCTTC. Protein: CASSLGNTGPDGYTF.

The V call is TRBV4-1, the J call TRBJ2-7; a weak D match, TRBD2 (6 bases). The V end lost 4 bases, the J end lost 5 bases, and 9 bases lay between the germline ends. Germline V gene data show CDR1 as MGHRA and CDR2 as YSYEKL. The CDR3 contains 12 residues. The CDR3 DNA is TGCGCCAGCAGCCTACGCGGGGACGAGCAGTACTTC. Protein product: CASSLRGDEQYF.

The J gene is TRBJ1-5, the V gene TRBV6-1, with 8 bases aligning to TRBD1. Trimming cost V 8 bases and J 5 bases; bases outside gene matches: 11. There are 15 residues in the CDR3. Germline values: CDR1 MNHNS, CDR2 SASEGT. Here the CDR3 reads CASASPDRGYQPQHF. CDR3 bases: TGTGCCAGCGCCTCGCCCGACAGGGGATATCAGCCCCAGCATTTT.

The CDR3 DNA reads TGTGCCAGCAGTGGACTAGCGGGAGAGCCACACAATGAGCAGTTCTTC. It specifies CASSGLAGEPHNEQFF. The rearrangement links TRBV6-1 to TRBJ2-1, with 12 positions matching TRBD2. CDR1 MNHNS and CDR2 SASEGT come from the germline V gene. CDR3 size: 16 residues. V gave up 4 bases and J gave up 5 bases; unmatched junction bases: 6.

This clone was seen once. The chain employs TRBV10-3 and TRBJ2-5, with a tentative D call TRBD2 (6 bases). V lost 3 bases and J lost 5, with 10 bases in between. CDR1 and CDR2 from the germline V gene are ENHRY and SYGVKD. There are 13 residues in the CDR3. The CDR3 reads CAISDREWETQYF. The CDR3 bases are TGTGCCATCAGTGACCGGGAGTGGGAGACCCAGTACTTC.